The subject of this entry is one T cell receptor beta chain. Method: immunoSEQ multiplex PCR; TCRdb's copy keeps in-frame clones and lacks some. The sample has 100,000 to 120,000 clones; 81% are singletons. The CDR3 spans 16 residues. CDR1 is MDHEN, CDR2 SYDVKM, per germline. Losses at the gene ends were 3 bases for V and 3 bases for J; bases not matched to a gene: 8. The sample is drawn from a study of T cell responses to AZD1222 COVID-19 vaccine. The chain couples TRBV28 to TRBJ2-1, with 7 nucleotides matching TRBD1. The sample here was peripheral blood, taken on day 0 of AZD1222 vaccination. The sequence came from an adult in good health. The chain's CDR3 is CASSFIRGGGYNEQFF. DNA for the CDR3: TGTGCCAGCAGTTTCATCCGAGGGGGCGGCTACAATGAGCAGTTCTTC. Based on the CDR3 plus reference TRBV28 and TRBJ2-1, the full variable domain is DVKVTQSSRYLVKRTGEKVFLECVQDMDHENMFWYRQDPGLGLRLIYFSYDVKMKEKGDIPEGYSVSREKKERFSLILESASTNQTSMYLCASSFIRGGGYNEQFFGPGTRLTVL.